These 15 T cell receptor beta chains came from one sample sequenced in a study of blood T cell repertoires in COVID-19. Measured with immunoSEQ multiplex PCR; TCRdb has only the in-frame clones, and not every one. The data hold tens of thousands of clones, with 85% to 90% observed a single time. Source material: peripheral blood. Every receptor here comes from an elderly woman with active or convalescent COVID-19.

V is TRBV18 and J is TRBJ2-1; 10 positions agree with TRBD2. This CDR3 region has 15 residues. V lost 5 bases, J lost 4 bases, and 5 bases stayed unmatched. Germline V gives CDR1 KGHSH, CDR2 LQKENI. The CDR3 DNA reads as TGTGCCAGCTCAGCACTAGCGGGATTGTACAATGAGCAGTTCTTC. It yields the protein CASSALAGLYNEQFF.

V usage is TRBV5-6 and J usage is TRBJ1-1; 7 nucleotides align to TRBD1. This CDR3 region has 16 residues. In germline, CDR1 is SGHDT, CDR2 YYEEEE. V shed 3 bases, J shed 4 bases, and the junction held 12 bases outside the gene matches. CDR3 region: CASSWNYGPGGTEAFF. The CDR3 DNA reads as TGTGCCAGCAGCTGGAATTACGGGCCAGGGGGCACTGAAGCTTTCTTT.

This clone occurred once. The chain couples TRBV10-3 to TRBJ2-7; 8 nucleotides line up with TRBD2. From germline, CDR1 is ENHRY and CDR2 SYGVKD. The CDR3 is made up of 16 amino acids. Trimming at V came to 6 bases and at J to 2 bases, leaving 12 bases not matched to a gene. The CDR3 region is CAISDSGGLLTYEQYF. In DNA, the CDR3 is TGTGCCATCAGCGATTCGGGGGGGCTATTGACCTACGAGCAGTACTTC.

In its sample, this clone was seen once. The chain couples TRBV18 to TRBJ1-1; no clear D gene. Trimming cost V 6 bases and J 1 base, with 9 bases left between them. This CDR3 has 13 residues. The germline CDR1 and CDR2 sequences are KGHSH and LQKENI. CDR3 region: CASSDSANTEAFF. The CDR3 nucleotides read TGTGCCAGCTCCGACTCGGCGAACACTGAAGCTTTCTTT.

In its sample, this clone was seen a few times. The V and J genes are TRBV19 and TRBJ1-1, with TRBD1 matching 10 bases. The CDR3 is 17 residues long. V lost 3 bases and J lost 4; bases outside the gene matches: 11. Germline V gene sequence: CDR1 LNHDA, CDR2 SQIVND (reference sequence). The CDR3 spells CASSMDDRGLLGTEAFF. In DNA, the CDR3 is TGTGCCAGTAGTATGGACGACAGGGGGCTATTGGGCACTGAAGCTTTCTTT.

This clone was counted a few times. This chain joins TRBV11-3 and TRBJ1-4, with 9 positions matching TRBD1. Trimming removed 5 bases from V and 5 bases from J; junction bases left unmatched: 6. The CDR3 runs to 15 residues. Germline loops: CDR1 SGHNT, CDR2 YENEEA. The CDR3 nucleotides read TGTGCCAGCAGCGCCGGACAGGGGCTAAATGAAAAACTGTTTTTT. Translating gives CASSAGQGLNEKLFF.

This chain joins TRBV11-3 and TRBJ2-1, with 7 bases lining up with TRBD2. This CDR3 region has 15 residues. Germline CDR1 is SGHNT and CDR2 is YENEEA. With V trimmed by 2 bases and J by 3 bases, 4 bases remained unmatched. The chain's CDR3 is CASSLWEGYYNEQFF. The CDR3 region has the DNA TGTGCCAGCAGCTTATGGGAGGGCTACTACAATGAGCAGTTCTTC.

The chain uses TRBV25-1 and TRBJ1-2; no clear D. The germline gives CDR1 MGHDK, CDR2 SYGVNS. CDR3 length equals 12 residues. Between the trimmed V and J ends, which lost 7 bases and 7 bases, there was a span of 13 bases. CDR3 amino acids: CASTWGGSGYTF. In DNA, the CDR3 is TGTGCCAGCACGTGGGGAGGATCTGGCTACACCTTC.

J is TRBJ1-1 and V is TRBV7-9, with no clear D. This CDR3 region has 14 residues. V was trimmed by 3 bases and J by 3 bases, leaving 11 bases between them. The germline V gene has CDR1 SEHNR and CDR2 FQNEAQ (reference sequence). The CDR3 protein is CASSLDFGDTEAFF. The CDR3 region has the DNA TGTGCCAGCAGCTTGGACTTTGGGGACACTGAAGCTTTCTTT.

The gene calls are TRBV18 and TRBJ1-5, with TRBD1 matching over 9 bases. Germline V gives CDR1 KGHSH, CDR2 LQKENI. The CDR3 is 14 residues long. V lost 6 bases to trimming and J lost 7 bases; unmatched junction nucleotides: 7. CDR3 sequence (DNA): TGTGCCAGCTCGCAACAGGGGGCAAAGCAGCCCCAGCATTTT. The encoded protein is CASSQQGAKQPQHF.

The CDR3 loop is CASSVDGRGTGELFF. Written as DNA, the CDR3 is TGTGCCAGCAGCGTAGACGGGAGGGGCACCGGGGAGCTGTTTTTT. This chain uses TRBV9 with TRBJ2-2, with 8 nucleotides matching TRBD2. The CDR3 is 15 amino acids. Germline loops: CDR1 SGDLS, CDR2 YYNGEE. The J segment lost 4 bases and the V segment lost 0 bases, leaving 2 bases of the junction unmatched.

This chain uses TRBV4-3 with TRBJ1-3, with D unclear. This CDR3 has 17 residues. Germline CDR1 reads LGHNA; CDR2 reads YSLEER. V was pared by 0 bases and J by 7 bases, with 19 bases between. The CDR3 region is CASSQDLRPDLGNTIYF. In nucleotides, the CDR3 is TGCGCCAGCAGCCAAGATCTGAGGCCAGATCTCGGGAACACCATATATTTT.

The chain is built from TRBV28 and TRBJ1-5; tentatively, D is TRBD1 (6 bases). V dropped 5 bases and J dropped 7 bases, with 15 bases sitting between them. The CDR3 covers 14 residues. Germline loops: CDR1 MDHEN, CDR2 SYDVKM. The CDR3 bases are TGTGCCAGCAGTACCTCGACAGGCGAACAGCCCCAGCATTTT. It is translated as CASSTSTGEQPQHF.

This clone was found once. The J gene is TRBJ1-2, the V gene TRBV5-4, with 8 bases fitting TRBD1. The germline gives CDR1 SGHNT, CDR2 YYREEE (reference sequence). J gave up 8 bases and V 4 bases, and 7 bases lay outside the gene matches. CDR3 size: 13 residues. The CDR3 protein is CASSLQTGVGYTF. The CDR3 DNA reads TGTGCCAGCAGCCTGCAGACAGGGGTAGGCTACACCTTC.

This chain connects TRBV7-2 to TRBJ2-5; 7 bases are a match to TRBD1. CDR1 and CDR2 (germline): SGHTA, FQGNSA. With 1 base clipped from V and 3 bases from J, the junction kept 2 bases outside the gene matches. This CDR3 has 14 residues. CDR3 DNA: TGTGCCAGCAGCTTAGGAGGGACAGAAGAGACCCAGTACTTC. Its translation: CASSLGGTEETQYF.